These 25 T cell receptor beta chains originate from one sample sequenced in a study of long-term antiretroviral therapy in people with HIV. At the survey level, the v3.0 immunoSEQ assay was run. The assay was immunoSEQ multiplex PCR, and TCRdb's table has in-frame clones only and misses some. This table holds some 35,000 clones, approximately 93% found once. This sample comprised unsorted PBMCs, obtained around 5.5 years after starting antiretroviral therapy. The receptors originated from a woman aged 45-59 years with HIV.

V is TRBV19 and J is TRBJ1-2; the D is unclear. This CDR3 comprises 12 residues. The V gene's germline CDR1 is LNHDA and CDR2 SQIVND (reference sequence). V shed 5 bases and J shed 6 bases, with 10 bases lying between them. The CDR3 sequence: CASSWGFNGYTF. CDR3 nucleotides: TGTGCCAGTAGTTGGGGTTTTAATGGCTACACCTTC.

The J gene is TRBJ2-2, the V gene TRBV9, with TRBD1 as a possible D gene (6 bases). The V end was cut by 1 base, the J end by 0 bases, with 7 bases between. Germline CDR1 and CDR2: SGDLS and YYNGEE. The length of the CDR3 is 15 residues. CDR3 sequence reads: CASSVKGANTGELFF. DNA for the CDR3: TGTGCCAGCAGCGTAAAGGGGGCGAACACCGGGGAGCTGTTTTTT.

The J gene is TRBJ1-6, the V gene TRBV30; 7 bases are shared with TRBD1. The ends lost 2 bases at V and 9 bases at J; junction bases unmatched: 10. In germline, CDR1 is GTSNPN, CDR2 SVGIG (reference sequence). The CDR3 sequence is 15 residues long. The CDR3 loop reads CAWSTTTGISSPLHF. The CDR3 bases are TGTGCCTGGAGTACGACGACAGGGATAAGTTCACCCCTCCACTTT.

The chain combines TRBV5-4 with TRBJ2-7; D not certain. V was shortened by 0 bases and J by 0 bases, with 4 bases between the two germline ends. CDR1 and CDR2 from the germline V gene are SGHNT and YYREEE (reference sequence). The CDR3 length is 13 residues. In DNA form, the CDR3 reads TGTGCCAGCAGCTTGGGGATCTCCTACGAGCAGTACTTC. It encodes CASSLGISYEQYF.

This chain joins TRBV19 and TRBJ2-7; 10 positions match TRBD2. The CDR3 is 15 residues long. J was trimmed by 1 base and V by 4 bases; bases with no gene match: 4. Germline V lookup: CDR1 LNHDA, CDR2 SQIVND (reference sequence). CDR3 DNA sequence: TGTGCCAGTAGTACCGGACTAGCGGTGTCCTACGAGCAGTACTTC. Amino acids: CASSTGLAVSYEQYF. The variable domain in full, completed from reference TRBV19 and TRBJ2-7, reads DGGITQSPKYLFRKEGQNVTLSCEQNLNHDAMYWYRQDPGQGLRLIYYSQIVNDFQKGDIAEGYSVSREKKESFPLTVTSAQKNPTAFYLCASSTGLAVSYEQYFGPGTRLTVT.

The chain is built from TRBV30 and TRBJ2-3; 12 positions agree with TRBD2. The CDR3 has 14 residues. Losses at the gene ends were 5 bases for V and 2 bases for J; bases not matched to a gene: 2. Germline CDR1 is GTSNPN and CDR2 is SVGIG (reference sequence). The CDR3 DNA follows: TGTGCCTGGTGGACTAGCGGGAACACAGATACGCAGTATTTT. This sequence encodes CAWWTSGNTDTQYF.

The rearrangement links TRBV19 to TRBJ2-2; a possible D gene is TRBD1 (6 bases). Germline V gene sequence: CDR1 LNHDA, CDR2 SQIVND (reference sequence). V dropped 5 bases and J dropped 1 base, with 8 bases sitting between them. The CDR3 is 14 residues long. CDR3 loop: CASSVQGNTGELFF. The CDR3 DNA is TGTGCCAGTAGTGTACAGGGGAACACCGGGGAGCTGTTTTTT.

The chain links TRBV30 to TRBJ1-6, with unresolved D. Between the trimmed V and J ends, which lost 3 bases and 4 bases, there was a span of 13 bases. The CDR3 is made up of 15 amino acids. From germline, CDR1 is GTSNPN and CDR2 SVGIG (reference sequence). The CDR3 region has the DNA TGTGCCTGGAGGACGGTTGTGGGATATAATTCACCCCTCCACTTT. Protein sequence: CAWRTVVGYNSPLHF.

The chain has TRBV30 and TRBJ1-5, with D hard to call. Trimming left V 2 bases short and J 0 bases short, with 8 bases between. Germline CDR1 reads GTSNPN; CDR2 reads SVGIG (reference sequence). The CDR3 totals 14 residues. The chain's CDR3 is CAWSYGDSNQPQHF. CDR3 nucleotides: TGTGCCTGGAGTTACGGGGATAGCAATCAGCCCCAGCATTTT.

The genes are TRBV6-6 and TRBJ1-2; TRBD1 is a possible D gene (6 bases). From germline, CDR1 is MNHNY and CDR2 SVGAGI (reference sequence). V gave up 1 base and J gave up 4 bases, with 10 bases separating them. This CDR3 contains 14 residues. DNA for the CDR3: TGTGCCAGCAGTTACTGGGGGGGGGCCTATGGCTACACCTTC. Encoded protein: CASSYWGGAYGYTF.

CDR3 loop: CASSQLHSPLDYGYTF. CDR3 sequence (DNA): TGTGCCAGCAGCCAATTGCACAGCCCTTTAGACTATGGCTACACCTTC. The chain has TRBV16 and TRBJ1-2, with D hard to call. CDR1 KGHSY and CDR2 FQNENV come from the germline V gene. The CDR3 is 16 residues long. V was trimmed by 1 base and J by 3 bases, leaving 15 bases between them.

The genes are TRBV10-3 and TRBJ2-7, with D possibly matching TRBD2 (6 bases). V lost 8 bases to trimming and J lost 7 bases, with 21 bases between them. Germline CDR1 is ENHRY and CDR2 is SYGVKD. The CDR3 has 14 amino acids. The CDR3 is CAIRRGGQTLEQYF. The CDR3 DNA is TGTGCCATCCGAAGAGGAGGGCAGACCTTGGAGCAGTACTTC.

V usage is TRBV19 and J usage is TRBJ2-5; D may be TRBD1 (6 bases). This CDR3 spans 16 amino acids. V was pared by 3 bases and J by 5 bases, with 19 bases between. Germline V gives CDR1 LNHDA, CDR2 SQIVND (reference sequence). In DNA form, the CDR3 reads TGTGCCAGTAGTATCAGGGGAACAGGGCCAGGGGAGACCCAGTACTTC. Protein product: CASSIRGTGPGETQYF.

The chain links TRBV11-3 to TRBJ2-7; D may correspond to TRBD1 or TRBD2 (6 bases each). Germline V gene lookup returns CDR1 SGHNT and CDR2 YENEEA. This CDR3 contains 13 residues. The ends were cut back, 6 bases at V and 2 bases at J, with 11 bases in the middle. CDR3 bases: TGTGCCAGCAGTGGGGGGCCTACCTACGAGCAGTACTTC. Encoded protein: CASSGGPTYEQYF.

The chain links TRBV6-1 to TRBJ1-1; no definite D call. V lost 2 bases, J lost 6 bases, and 4 bases lay in between. In germline, CDR1 is MNHNS, CDR2 SASEGT. The CDR3 covers 11 residues. CDR3 DNA sequence: TGTGCCAGCAGTGAACGGTCTGAAGCTTTCTTT. Amino acids: CASSERSEAFF.

This clone was recorded only once. The chain joins TRBV2 to TRBJ2-2; either TRBD1 or TRBD2 may supply D (5 bases each). CDR3 length: 14 residues. Trimming pared 6 bases from V and 3 bases from J, leaving 11 bases between. Germline V gives CDR1 SNHLY, CDR2 FYNNEI. The CDR3 sequence: CASRPGRDTGELFF. CDR3 DNA: TGTGCCAGCAGACCGGGACGCGACACCGGGGAGCTGTTTTTT.

This clone was seen only once. The V call is TRBV6-6, the J call TRBJ2-2, with 13 bases that match TRBD2. The V segment lost 4 bases and the J segment 6 bases; nucleotides outside the gene matches: 5. CDR3 length equals 16 residues. CDR1 is MNHNY and CDR2 is SVGAGI in the germline V gene (reference sequence). The CDR3, as DNA: TGTGCCAGCAGTTCCACTAGCGGGGGGGAGTCCGGGGAGCTGTTTTTT. Translation: CASSSTSGGESGELFF.

The sample holds one count of this clone. This chain uses TRBV5-1 with TRBJ2-7, with a tentative D call TRBD1 (6 bases). Germline assignment: CDR1 SGHRS and CDR2 YFSETQ. CDR3 size: 14 residues. Trimming removed 4 bases from V and 7 bases from J, with 18 bases in between. CDR3 sequence reads: CASSDTQGPGEQYF. The CDR3 DNA reads TGCGCCAGCAGCGACACGCAGGGGCCGGGAGAGCAGTACTTC.

The V and J genes are TRBV7-3 and TRBJ2-5; possible D gene TRBD2, 5 bases. V was trimmed by 5 bases and J by 1 base, leaving 14 bases between them. CDR1 and CDR2 (germline): SGHTA, FQGTGA. This CDR3 region has 15 residues. The chain's CDR3 is CASSPQAGGQETQYF. DNA of the CDR3: TGTGCCAGCAGCCCCCAGGCGGGCGGCCAAGAGACCCAGTACTTC. Full variable domain (missing parts from reference TRBV7-3 and TRBJ2-5): GAGVSQTPSNKVTEKGKYVELRCDPISGHTALYWYRQSLGQGPEFLIYFQGTGAADDSGLPNDRFFAVRPEGSVSTLKIQRTERGDSAVYLCASSPQAGGQETQYFGPGTRLLVL.

The chain is built from TRBV5-1 and TRBJ2-4, with unresolved D. Trimming pared 0 bases from V and 6 bases from J, leaving 4 bases between. The CDR3 has 12 residues. Germline-derived CDR1 and CDR2 are SGHRS and YFSETQ. The CDR3 here is CASSLEGNIQYF. The CDR3, as DNA: TGCGCCAGCAGCTTGGAAGGAAACATTCAGTACTTC.

V is TRBV6-5 and J is TRBJ2-2; the match to TRBD2 covers 7 bases. V was clipped by 6 bases and J by 8 bases; unmatched bases: 6. The CDR3 has 13 amino acids. In germline, CDR1 is MNHEY, CDR2 SVGAGI. The CDR3 protein is CASSPAGPGELFF. CDR3 in DNA: TGTGCCAGCAGCCCAGCGGGGCCGGGGGAGCTGTTTTTT.

The chain employs TRBV11-2 and TRBJ1-5; D is uncertain. This CDR3 comprises 17 residues. Trimming removed 2 bases at V and 2 bases at J, with 16 bases between. Germline V lookup: CDR1 SGHAT, CDR2 FQNNGV. The CDR3 nucleotides read TGTGCCAGCAGCTTACGGGGTCCTCCGGTAGGCAATCAGCCCCAGCATTTT. Translated: CASSLRGPPVGNQPQHF.

This clone was counted a single time. This sequence joins TRBV4-2 and TRBJ1-4, with TRBD1 matching over 10 bases. V lost 4 bases to trimming and J lost 8 bases; unmatched junction nucleotides: 10. Germline lookup yields CDR1 LGHNA and CDR2 YNFKEQ. This CDR3 comprises 16 residues. CDR3 nucleotides: TGTGCCAGCAGCCGGTCAAGGACAGGGGGGAGGGAAAAACTGTTTTTT. Translating it yields CASSRSRTGGREKLFF.

This clone was detected only once. V gene TRBV5-1 combines with J gene TRBJ2-1; D may match TRBD1 or TRBD2 (5 bases each). Trimming removed 0 bases at V and 8 bases at J, with 9 bases between. This CDR3 has 13 residues. Germline CDR1 is SGHRS and CDR2 is YFSETQ. The CDR3 region is CASSLARGHEQFF. In DNA form, the CDR3 reads TGCGCCAGCAGCTTGGCACGGGGACATGAGCAGTTCTTC.

The chain combines TRBV5-4 with TRBJ2-5; tentative D call: TRBD1 (6 bases). V was pared by 3 bases and J by 1 base, with 10 bases between. Germline loops: CDR1 SGHNT, CDR2 YYREEE (reference sequence). CDR3 length: 14 amino acids. CDR3 region: CASSWRTAQETQYF. The DNA of the CDR3 is TGTGCCAGCAGCTGGCGGACAGCCCAAGAGACCCAGTACTTC.